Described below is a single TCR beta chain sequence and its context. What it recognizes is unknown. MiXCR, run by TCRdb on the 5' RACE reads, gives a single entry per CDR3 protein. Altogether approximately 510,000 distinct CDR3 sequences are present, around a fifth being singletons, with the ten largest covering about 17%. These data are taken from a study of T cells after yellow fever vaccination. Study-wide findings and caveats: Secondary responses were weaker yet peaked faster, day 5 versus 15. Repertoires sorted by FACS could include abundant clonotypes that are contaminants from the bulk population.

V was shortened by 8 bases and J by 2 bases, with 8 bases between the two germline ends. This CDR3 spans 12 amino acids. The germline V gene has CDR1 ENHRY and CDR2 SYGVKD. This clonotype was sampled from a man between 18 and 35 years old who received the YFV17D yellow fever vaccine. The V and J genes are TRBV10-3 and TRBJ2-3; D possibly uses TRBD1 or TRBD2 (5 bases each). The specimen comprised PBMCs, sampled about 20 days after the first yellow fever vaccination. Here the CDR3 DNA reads TGTGCCATCGGGGACCTCACAGATACGCAGTATTTT. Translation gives CAIGDLTDTQYF.